Shown below are 20 T cell receptor beta chains from a single sample sequenced in a study of blood T cell repertoires in COVID-19. The method was immunoSEQ multiplex PCR; TCRdb's version includes in-frame clones alone and lacks a portion of them. This sample has about 270,000 clones; around 90% occur once, and the top ten carry over 2%. The sequencing input was PBMCs or T cells enriched from blood (not recorded which). The receptors were gathered from a woman aged 40 to 50 with acute COVID-19.

This sequence joins TRBV4-3 and TRBJ2-1; TRBD2 agrees at 7 bases. V was clipped by 6 bases and J by 4 bases; unmatched bases: 6. Germline CDR1 and CDR2: LGHNA and YSLEER. The CDR3 is 14 amino acids. The DNA of the CDR3 is TGCGCCAGCAGTCCGCTGGGGGGGTACAATGAGCAGTTCTTC. This sequence encodes CASSPLGGYNEQFF.

The chain combines TRBV20-1 with TRBJ2-7; D might be TRBD1 (6 bases). This CDR3 has 15 residues. Germline CDR1 and CDR2: DFQATT and SNEGSKA (reference sequence). V gave up 3 bases and J gave up 0 bases, with 15 bases separating them. CDR3 region: CSASPGHRSSYEQYF. The CDR3 DNA reads as TGCAGTGCTAGTCCGGGACATAGAAGCTCCTACGAGCAGTACTTC.

The V and J genes are TRBV20-1 and TRBJ2-1; D unclear. The CDR3 is 10 residues long. CDR1 and CDR2 (germline): DFQATT, SNEGSKA (reference sequence). This CDR3 is CALFDNEQFF. In DNA, the CDR3 is TGCGCCCTATTTGACAATGAGCAGTTCTTC.

V usage is TRBV12-3 or TRBV12-4 and J usage is TRBJ2-1; tentatively, D is TRBD1 (5 bases). V lost 7 bases and J 8 bases, leaving 12 bases between the germline ends. The length of the CDR3 is 12 residues. CDR3 nucleotide sequence: TGTGCCAGCACCCAGGGTATGCATGAGCAGTTCTTC. This codes for CASTQGMHEQFF.

The gene calls are TRBV7-8 and TRBJ2-3, with TRBD2 as a possible D gene (6 bases). The CDR3 is 17 amino acids. Germline V gene sequence: CDR1 SGHVS, CDR2 FQNEAQ. Trimming took 3 bases from V and 3 from J, leaving 19 bases between them. CDR3 residues: CASSFGGAGGGTDTQYF. The CDR3 region has the DNA TGTGCCAGCAGCTTCGGGGGAGCGGGTGGAGGGACAGATACGCAGTATTTT.

The V and J genes are TRBV6-2 or TRBV6-3 and TRBJ2-7; TRBD2 might be the D (5 bases). This CDR3 region has 12 residues. The V gene's germline CDR1 is MNHEY and CDR2 SVGEGT. V dropped 6 bases and J dropped 4 bases, with 10 bases sitting between them. CDR3 region: CASSTTSYEQYF. DNA for the CDR3: TGTGCCAGCAGCACTACTAGTTACGAGCAGTACTTC.

This chain joins TRBV7-9 and TRBJ1-2, with D possibly TRBD1 on 5 matching bases. The V gene's germline CDR1 is SEHNR and CDR2 FQNEAQ (reference sequence). The CDR3 extends over 15 amino acids. Trimming cost V 4 bases and J 6 bases, with 18 bases left between them. The CDR3 spells CASSSNLRGDNGYTF. The CDR3 nucleotides are TGTGCCAGCAGCTCTAACTTGCGGGGGGATAATGGCTACACCTTC.

The genes are TRBV2 and TRBJ2-1; 8 bases match TRBD2. Unmatched junction bases numbered 20, after V lost 3 bases and J lost 1 base. The CDR3 spans 21 residues. Per germline, CDR1 SNHLY and CDR2 FYNNEI. DNA of the CDR3: TGTGCCAGCAGTGAGGCCCTGCCGGGACTAGTAAGCCCCGTTTCCTACAATGAGCAGTTCTTC. Amino acid sequence: CASSEALPGLVSPVSYNEQFF.

The genes are TRBV30 and TRBJ1-1; TRBD1 is a possible D gene (6 bases). V gave up 4 bases and J gave up 6 bases, with 15 bases separating them. CDR1 GTSNPN and CDR2 SVGIG come from the germline V gene (reference sequence). This CDR3 is 13 amino acids long. For the CDR3, the DNA is TGTGCCTGGAAGTCCCAGGGGCATTCTGAAGCTTTCTTT. This sequence encodes CAWKSQGHSEAFF.

The chain combines TRBV3-1 (or the pseudogene TRBV3-2) with TRBJ2-5; possibly TRBD1 for D (6 bases). Germline V gene data show CDR1 as LGHDT and CDR2 as YNNKEL (reference sequence). This CDR3 is 16 amino acids long. The germline V and J ends were trimmed by 5 bases and 3 bases, with 19 bases remaining between them. In DNA, the CDR3 is TGTGCCAGCAGCTTACCCCGTGGACAGAGAGAAGAGACCCAGTACTTC. Translating it yields CASSLPRGQREETQYF.

The gene calls are TRBV19 and TRBJ2-1; 8 bases align to TRBD2. CDR1 LNHDA and CDR2 SQIVND come from the germline V gene (reference sequence). The length of the CDR3 is 15 residues. Trimming at V came to 3 bases and at J to 4 bases, leaving 5 bases not matched to a gene. CDR3 DNA: TGTGCCAGTAGTATTAGCGGGAAAAGTTACAATGAGCAGTTCTTC. Translating gives CASSISGKSYNEQFF.

V gene TRBV5-1 combines with J gene TRBJ2-2; perhaps TRBD2 as D (5 bases). CDR3 length: 17 residues. Germline CDR1 reads SGHRS; CDR2 reads YFSETQ. V was pared by 0 bases and J by 0 bases, with 12 bases between. In DNA, the CDR3 is TGCGCCAGCAGCTTGGCTCCCGGGATATCGAACACCGGGGAGCTGTTTTTT. It translates to CASSLAPGISNTGELFF. The full variable domain, rest sourced from reference TRBV5-1 and TRBJ2-2, is KAGVTQTPRYLIKTRGQQVTLSCSPISGHRSVSWYQQTPGQGLQFLFEYFSETQRNKGNFPGRFSGRQFSNSRSEMNVSTLELGDSALYLCASSLAPGISNTGELFFGEGSRLTVL.

The chain employs TRBV6-1 and TRBJ1-2; no clear D gene. CDR1 is MNHNS, CDR2 SASEGT, per germline. V lost 3 bases and J 0 bases, leaving 11 bases between the germline ends. There are 15 residues in the CDR3. CDR3 in amino acids: CASSERRHANYGYTF. CDR3 sequence (DNA): TGTGCCAGCAGTGAGCGGCGCCACGCTAACTATGGCTACACCTTC.

The V call is TRBV20-1, the J call TRBJ2-3; no firm D call. V was clipped by 3 bases and J by 3 bases, with 10 bases between them. This CDR3 is 13 amino acids long. The germline CDR1 and CDR2 sequences are DFQATT and SNEGSKA (reference sequence). This CDR3 is CSASMPTTDTQYF. CDR3 sequence (DNA): TGCAGTGCTAGTATGCCTACTACAGATACGCAGTATTTT.

CDR3: CASSPGTINPPLHF. The CDR3 coding sequence is TGTGCCAGCAGTCCAGGGACAATCAATCCACCCCTCCACTTT. This rearrangement joins TRBV28 to TRBJ1-6, with D perhaps TRBD1 (6 bases). The ends were cut back, 5 bases at V and 11 bases at J, with 16 bases in the middle. Germline V gives CDR1 MDHEN, CDR2 SYDVKM. The CDR3 sequence is 14 residues long.

This clone has a single count. The CDR3 spells CASSATGVGGYTF. The CDR3 DNA is TGTGCCAGCAGCGCTACAGGGGTGGGAGGCTACACCTTC. This rearrangement joins TRBV7-2 to TRBJ1-2, with 7 bases aligning to TRBD1. The V gene end was trimmed by 5 bases and the J gene end by 8 bases; junction bases not matched to a gene: 8. The length of the CDR3 is 13 residues. Germline V gives CDR1 SGHTA, CDR2 FQGNSA.

The J gene is TRBJ2-1, the V gene TRBV4-1; 10 positions agree with TRBD2. The CDR3 has 15 residues. Germline V CDR1 and CDR2: MGHRA, YSYEKL. The J segment lost 7 bases and the V segment lost 0 bases, leaving 3 bases of the junction unmatched. CDR3 sequence: CASSQEALAGNEQFF. In DNA, the CDR3 is TGCGCCAGCAGCCAAGAAGCACTAGCGGGAAATGAGCAGTTCTTC.

V is TRBV7-9 and J is TRBJ1-2, with 8 bases that match TRBD1. J lost 6 bases, V lost 1 base, and 1 base had no gene match. Germline CDR1 SEHNR, CDR2 FQNEAQ (reference sequence). The CDR3 runs to 13 residues. CDR3 sequence: CASSLDRGNGYTF. CDR3 sequence (DNA): TGTGCCAGCAGCTTAGACAGGGGGAATGGCTACACCTTC.

The rearrangement uses TRBV27 and TRBJ1-2, with 9 bases fitting TRBD1. Germline CDR1 is MNHEY and CDR2 is SMNVEV (reference sequence). The CDR3 loop spans 16 amino acids. V lost 5 bases, J lost 2 bases, and 9 bases stayed unmatched. CDR3 sequence (DNA): TGTGCCAGCAGTCCCCACCTCGGGACAGGGAACTATGGCTACACCTTC. Its protein product is CASSPHLGTGNYGYTF.

CDR3 protein: CASSLGARMRGYTF. The CDR3 bases are TGTGCCAGCAGTTTAGGGGCCAGGATGCGTGGCTACACCTTC. The chain recombines TRBV28 with TRBJ1-2; TRBD1 is a possible D gene (5 bases). Germline CDR1 is MDHEN and CDR2 is SYDVKM. CDR3 length: 14 amino acids. V lost 2 bases and J 7 bases, leaving 14 bases between the germline ends.